This record concerns one TCR beta chain sequence. This entry is derived from a study of blood T cell repertoires in COVID-19. On the study more broadly: COVID-19 samples, acute and convalescent, were from the United States, Italy and Spain. Sources were T cells, B-cell-depleted T cells, or PBMCs; the material itself was cDNA or gDNA.

Per the original data handling: Amplification of reference gene primers provided the estimated nucleated cell counts. TCRdb's table, derived via immunoSEQ multiplex PCR, lists solely in-frame clones and lacks some. That table supplies the V and J calls and clone size; D and trimming were determined from the DNA. The data contain about 140,000 clones, around 89% of them seen just once; the ten biggest clones take up 9.5% to 12%. Germline V CDR1 and CDR2: SGHTA, FQGTGA. The CDR3 loop spans 14 amino acids. J lost 6 bases, V lost 6 bases, and 7 bases had no gene match. Sequenced sample: peripheral blood. The receptor's source is a woman older than 75 with acute or convalescent COVID-19. The genes are TRBV7-3 and TRBJ2-2, with TRBD1 matching 7 bases. The chain's CDR3 is CASSLQGDAGELFF. The CDR3 nucleotides read TGTGCCAGCAGTCTTCAGGGGGACGCCGGGGAGCTGTTTTTT. Full variable domain (remainder filled in from reference TRBV7-3 and TRBJ2-2): GAGVSQTPSNKVTEKGKYVELRCDPISGHTALYWYRQSLGQGPEFLIYFQGTGAADDSGLPNDRFFAVRPEGSVSTLKIQRTERGDSAVYLCASSLQGDAGELFFGEGSRLTVL.